This T cell receptor (beta chain) was sequenced in a study of T-cell reconstitution after alpha-beta-depleted transplantation in children. The CDR3 extends over 16 amino acids. Germline CDR1 SGHKS, CDR2 YYEKEE (reference sequence). After removal of 3 bases from V and 3 bases from J, the junction contained 12 bases not matched to a gene. Notes on this clonotype: Its antigen is currently unknown.

Whole-study findings and limits: A year had passed since transplant, and T-cell counts and diversity by then came mostly from newly produced T cells. As was reported, about two months after transplant, alpha-beta T cells came from several hundred expanded graft clones.

The TCRbeta library incorporated unique molecular identifiers. One entry per CDR3 protein, called by TCRdb with MiXCR from the PCR reads. Of fewer than 250,000 distinct CDR3 sequences in the sample, under 20% were seen once. The TCR sequence derives from a male patient between 2 and 10 years old who had a stem cell transplant for acute lymphoblastic leukemia, so the T cells may come from the graft donor. The sequenced sample was PBMCs, mostly from graft donor cells, obtained 360 days after TCRalphabeta/CD19-depleted stem cell transplant. The chain joins TRBV5-5 to TRBJ2-7, with TRBD1 matching 7 bases. CDR3 coding DNA: TGTGCCAGCAGCTCCAGTTCGACAGGGAGTGACTACGAGCAGTACTTC. Translating it yields CASSSSSTGSDYEQYF.